The source of this T cell receptor (beta chain) is a study of blood T cell repertoires in COVID-19. Overall study: The origin of the acute and convalescent COVID-19 samples was the United States, Italy and Spain.

Participant-given clinical history determined each cohort assignment. Two consecutive negative NP/OP PCR tests, clearance, or resolved symptoms defined Cohort 3 recovery. The germline gives CDR1 MNHNS, CDR2 SASEGT. There are 15 residues in the CDR3. The V gene end was trimmed by 1 base and the J gene end by 0 bases; junction bases not matched to a gene: 2. Sequenced by immunoSEQ multiplex PCR; TCRdb stores in-frame clones only, minus some. The data contain 150,000 to 180,000 clones, about 86% of them singletons. The clonotype comes from a man in his forties or fifties who had recovered from COVID-19. Sequencing was performed on PBMCs or T cells enriched from blood (not recorded which). V and J are TRBV6-1 and TRBJ1-1; the match to TRBD1 covers 7 bases. CDR3 loop: CASSEGQGLNTEAFF. Written as DNA, the CDR3 is TGTGCCAGCAGTGAAGGACAGGGATTGAACACTGAAGCTTTCTTT.